This TCR beta chain was documented in a study of blood T cells in healthy people across ages (dated by TCRdb to the mid-2010s). With respect to the entire study: In model experiments, roughly one uniquely barcoded TCR beta cDNA molecule per two T cells was captured by template switching. Donors were grouped into four age groups: young (average about 15 years), middle-aged (around 39), aged (roughly 62) and long-lived (82). The study measured age-related changes in TCR beta repertoire diversity using deep sequencing normalized with unique cDNA molecular identifiers. Two additional independent replicas of 1 million unique cDNA reads from the same blood draw were analyzed for two donors (one aged 18 to 29 and one aged 80 or older).

V lost 0 bases and J lost 6 bases, and the count of bases not matched to a germline gene is 4. From its cysteine to its phenylalanine, the CDR3 spans 14 amino acids. Just the 42-base CDR3 DNA is kept, in frame starting at base 1. The CDR1 and CDR2 encoded by the germline V gene are LGHNA and YNFKEQ. The roughly 38 donors, aged about 6 to 100 years, were systemically healthy Caucasian individuals from Russia. Each donor gave 8 to 10 milliliters of peripheral blood, drawn into EDTA-treated Vacutainer tubes. Ficoll-Paque density-gradient centrifugation was used to isolate PBMCs, with at least 7 million per sample. Trizol reagent was used to extract total RNA from the PBMCs, yielding at least 5.5 micrograms per sample. For every donor, an aliquot of PBMCs went through flow cytometry to measure the percentages of naive CD45RAhigh/CD27high T cells. What the research found in general, with its limitations: Observed TCR beta diversity per million T cells fell roughly linearly with age, and a significant reduction was already apparent by age about 38. Compared with the aged group, more naive CD4+ T cells, fewer expanded clones and increased TCR diversity were shown by the long-lived group, suggesting age selection. Because profiling used bulk unsorted PBMCs, naive and antigen-experienced compartments could not be compared conclusively. Because the CMV infection status of the donors was unknown, age-related changes in expanded clonotypes may potentially have been confounded. There was a strong correlation between observed TCR beta diversity and the percentage of naive T cells measured by flow cytometry. Estimates of total diversity from one million sequenced T cells were regarded as lower bounds and underestimates.

As to this clonotype: The antigen it binds to is not known. Per-base quality was not reported, and no clone a single base away is much larger than it.

Library prep was done by 5' RACE. Reads for this sample came from an Illumina HiSeq 2500. A second about 7 to 11 cycle PCR used a sample-barcoded 5' primer and a J-beta primer mix. A unique molecular identifier was introduced onto each TCR beta cDNA molecule by a template-switch 5' adaptor carrying 12 random nucleotides. At least 3 million CDR3-containing paired-end reads were obtained from each sample. All of the RNA was converted into first-strand cDNA using the Mint cDNA synthesis kit, with a TRBC-specific oligonucleotide serving as the primer. Following uracil-DNA glycosylase treatment, a first 18-cycle PCR with universal primers M1SS and BC2_uni_R was performed on all cDNA. The authors processed their data as follows. Each sample was normalized by randomly selecting 1 million high-quality reads, each carrying a distinct molecular identifier. Instead of being binned into consensus sequences, reads that shared molecular identifiers were thrown out. MiTCR, run with a Q25 quality threshold and the strictest error-elimination algorithm, handled CDR3 identification, clonotype clustering and error correction. A nonparametric unseen species model using Euler transformation provided a lower-bound estimate of total TCR beta diversity. TCRdb trimmed public reads at Q25 via fastp, called clones via MiXCR and kept in-frame beta chains. Entries that share a CDR3 protein sequence are merged under the most common genes and DNA. The V and J calls and clone size are TCRdb's, not the authors'. The sample profile shows around 700,000 distinct CDR3 sequences; roughly 25% of them were found once. Around 9.2% of the sample lies in the top ten.

Separately, the same data were catalogued under a study of T cells of mothers and their children. In that second paper, the authors write: The donors were nine systemically healthy Caucasian individuals, made up of three mothers and their six children. cDNA synthesis consumed the entire amount of extracted RNA, loaded at around 1.5 ug RNA in each 15 ul reaction. In the second PCR, the M1S primer introduced both the sample barcodes and 2-4 random nucleotides. Each mother yielded over 9.5 million TCR beta CDR3 reads and each child 2.5 million to 3 million reads. In both related and unrelated pairs, thymic selection shapes the output of TCR recombination in a similar way, with inherited differences having only a minor effect. Normalized repertoire overlap was always found to be slightly, but never significantly, higher in related mother-child pairs than in unrelated mother-child pairs. No persistent microchimeric T cell clones were found, with a detection sensitivity of approximately 110 clones per million clonotypes. To look for features that set related mother-child pairs apart from unrelated individuals, the researchers ran deep NGS to compare the TCR beta repertoires of mothers and children. The mean age was 40 +/- 4 years for the mothers and around 11 +/- 4 years for the children. After adapter ligation was performed with NEBNext reagents, the libraries were sequenced on an Illumina HiSeq 2000 with 100+100 nt paired-end reads. To avoid cross-contamination, the mother libraries and the child libraries were prepared a month apart and sequenced in separate runs. Between roughly 500,000 and 2,100,000 distinct TCR beta clonotypes were identified per donor. Naive TCR beta clonotypes were estimated from low-frequency clonotypes matched to each donor's FACS-determined naive share, without sorting.

The receptor's source is a boy younger than 18 in good health. The sample comprised blood. The V and J genes are TRBV4-2 and TRBJ1-2; the junction holds 7 bases that match TRBD1. CDR3 loop: CASSQERGLHGYTF. The nucleotides read TGTGCCAGCAGCCAAGAAAGGGGGCTCCATGGCTACACCTTC.